This T cell receptor (beta chain) was sequenced for a study of human T cells and chemical hapten exposure. Across the study: After 6 days, upper back 0.01% DPC patch tests were scored.

This clonotype was found a few times. Its antigen is undetermined. Study-wide findings and caveats: Relative to controls, expanded TCRs formed significantly more large CDR3 similarity clusters.

The CDR3 is made up of 12 amino acids. V lost 2 bases and J 8 bases, leaving 8 bases between the germline ends. In germline, CDR1 is ENHRY, CDR2 SYGVKD. As for time point: patch test 1, 2 weeks after DPC sensitization. As for treatment: therapeutic diphenylcyclopropenone sensitization with weekly scalp DPC. People who gave samples had alopecia, were 18 to 70 years old, and were suitable for DPC. Individual cDNA molecules (in the library) carried attached unique molecular identifiers. MiXCR, applied by TCRdb to the RACE reads, yields one record per CDR3 protein. This repertoire shows nearly 80,000 distinct CDR3 sequences, about 9.4% found once; its top ten account for approximately 1.4%.

The chain is built from TRBV10-3 and TRBJ2-3; D gene uncertain. The sequences come from whole blood, collected in connection with sensitization to the hapten diphenylcyclopropenone (DPC). This TCR was sampled from a woman between 50 and 59 years old with alopecia areata. Some clones in this sample may be carry-over from other donors' samples. The CDR3: CAISETVATQYF. As DNA, the CDR3 is TGTGCCATCAGTGAGACGGTTGCTACGCAGTATTTT.